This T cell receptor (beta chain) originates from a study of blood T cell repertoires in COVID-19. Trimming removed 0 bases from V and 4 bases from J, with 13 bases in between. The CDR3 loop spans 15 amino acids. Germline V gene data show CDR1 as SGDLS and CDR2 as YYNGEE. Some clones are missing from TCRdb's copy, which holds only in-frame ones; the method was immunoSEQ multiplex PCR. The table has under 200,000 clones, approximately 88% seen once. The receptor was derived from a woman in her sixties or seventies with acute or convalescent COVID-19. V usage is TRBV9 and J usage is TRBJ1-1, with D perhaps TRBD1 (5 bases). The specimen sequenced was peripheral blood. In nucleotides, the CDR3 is TGTGCCAGCAGCGTAGGGCCCGGGGGAGGCACTGAAGCTTTCTTT. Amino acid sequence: CASSVGPGGGTEAFF.